This is a list of T cell receptor beta chains from one sample in a study of T cell responses to AZD1222 COVID-19 vaccine. The data were produced by immunoSEQ multiplex PCR, yet TCRdb's version contains in-frame clones alone and is incomplete. The sample lists some 150,000 clones, about 92% occurring once. This sample comprised peripheral blood, obtained 28 days after the second AZD1222 dose. These receptors originate from an adult who received the AZD1222 COVID-19 vaccine. CDR3s include the opening cysteine and the closing phenylalanine or tryptophan. D genes are given only for firm matches. Only part of the rows carry a size: once, few, many, or a class if the clone is expanded.

D	V	J	size	CDR3	DNA
TRBD1	TRBV18	TRBJ2-5	NA	CASSPQGAQETQYF	TGTGCCAGCTCACCACAGGGGGCTCAGGAGACCCAGTACTTC
NA	TRBV10-3	TRBJ2-1	NA	CAISEPLGQLDNEQFF	TGTGCCATCAGTGAGCCCCTAGGACAGCTTGACAATGAGCAGTTCTTC
NA	TRBV6-2/TRBV6-3	TRBJ2-3	NA	CASSGDRSSTDTQYF	TGTGCCAGCAGTGGAGACAGGTCTAGCACAGATACGCAGTATTTT
NA	TRBV27	TRBJ2-1	NA	CASSLLGVRDNEQFF	TGTGCCAGCAGTTTATTGGGGGTTAGGGACAATGAGCAGTTCTTC
TRBD2	TRBV11-2	TRBJ2-1	NA	CASSRGLVRDGYSFF	TGTGCCAGCAGCCGAGGACTAGTACGGGATGGGTACTCGTTCTTC
NA	TRBV10-2	TRBJ2-7	NA	CASSELGVDEQYF	TGCGCCAGCAGTGAGTTGGGGGTGGACGAGCAGTACTTC
TRBD2	TRBV7-9	TRBJ2-1	once	CASSLASGSMYNEQFF	TGTGCCAGCAGCTTGGCTAGCGGGAGCATGTACAATGAGCAGTTCTTC
NA	TRBV5-1	TRBJ2-3	NA	CASSLDLSTDTQYF	TGCGCCAGCAGCTTGGACTTAAGCACAGATACGCAGTATTTT
TRBD2	TRBV27	TRBJ2-1	few	CASSSPGLAGKVRFF	TGTGCCAGCAGTTCTCCGGGACTAGCGGGAAAGGTACGGTTCTTC
TRBD1	TRBV29-1	TRBJ1-2	NA	CSVSTGGGYTF	TGCAGCGTTTCGACAGGGGGGGGCTACACCTTC
NA	TRBV28	TRBJ1-2	NA	CASTPPFEDGYTF	TGTGCCAGCACCCCACCGTTCGAAGATGGCTACACCTTC
NA	TRBV6-5	TRBJ2-3	once	CASSYRASTDTQYF	TGTGCCAGCAGTTACCGGGCTAGCACAGATACGCAGTATTTT
NA	TRBV3-1/TRBV3-2	TRBJ2-1	NA	CASSPRAYNEQFF	TGTGCCAGCAGTCCACGGGCCTACAATGAGCAGTTCTTC
TRBD1	TRBV27	TRBJ1-2	NA	CASSLRGQGGVNYGYTF	TGTGCCAGCAGTTTACGGGGACAGGGGGGAGTCAACTATGGCTACACCTTC
NA	TRBV4-2	TRBJ1-5	NA	CASSPRKGDNQPQHF	TGTGCCAGCAGCCCCCGAAAGGGGGACAATCAGCCCCAGCATTTT
TRBD1	TRBV11-2	TRBJ1-3	NA	CASSLVQGAGNTIYF	TGTGCCAGCAGCTTAGTGCAGGGGGCAGGAAACACCATATATTTT
TRBD1	TRBV18	TRBJ2-7	NA	CASSINRGQSYEQYF	TGTGCCAGCTCAATCAACAGGGGGCAGTCCTACGAGCAGTACTTC
NA	TRBV10-3	TRBJ2-5	NA	CAISKTGFQETQYF	TGTGCCATCAGCAAAACAGGATTCCAAGAGACCCAGTACTTC
TRBD1	TRBV7-6	TRBJ1-3	NA	CASSFGTGSSGNTIYF	TGTGCCAGCAGCTTCGGGACAGGTAGCTCTGGAAACACCATATATTTT
NA	TRBV5-4	TRBJ1-1	NA	CASSVLYGGLNTEAFF	TGTGCCAGCAGCGTACTATACGGGGGATTGAACACTGAAGCTTTCTTT
TRBD1	TRBV19	TRBJ1-5	NA	CASSTPDRVQPQHF	TGTGCCAGTAGTACGCCGGACAGGGTACAGCCCCAGCATTTT
NA	TRBV28	TRBJ1-1	once	CASRTAMNTEAFF	TGTGCCAGTAGGACGGCTATGAACACTGAAGCTTTCTTT
TRBD1	TRBV10-1	TRBJ1-4	NA	CASSGTGNEKLFF	TGCGCCAGCAGTGGGACAGGTAATGAAAAACTGTTTTTT
NA	TRBV27	TRBJ1-5	NA	CASRLAVGQPQHF	TGTGCCAGCAGGTTGGCGGTTGGGCAGCCCCAGCATTTT
NA	TRBV18	TRBJ1-5	NA	CASSPVMLVTEHNQPQHF	TGTGCCAGCTCACCGGTTATGCTTGTGACAGAGCATAATCAGCCCCAGCATTTT
TRBD1	TRBV6-6	TRBJ1-1	NA	CASRSTGITEAFF	TGTGCCAGCAGGTCGACAGGGATCACTGAAGCTTTCTTT
NA	TRBV28	TRBJ2-4	once	CASSLTNIQYF	TGTGCCAGCAGTTTAACGAACATTCAGTACTTC
NA	TRBV4-3	TRBJ1-1	NA	CASSQKGGLNTEAFF	TGCGCCAGCAGCCAAAAAGGAGGGTTGAACACTGAAGCTTTCTTT
NA	TRBV6-5	TRBJ2-7	NA	CASSYNYEQYF	TGTGCCAGCAGTTACAACTACGAGCAGTACTTC
TRBD1	TRBV6-5	TRBJ1-6	NA	CASSIRGINSPLHF	TGTGCCAGCAGTATCAGGGGGATCAATTCACCCCTCCACTTT
NA	TRBV6-2/TRBV6-3	TRBJ2-1	NA	CASSYEDFPYNEQFF	TGTGCCAGCAGTTACGAGGACTTCCCGTACAATGAGCAGTTCTTC